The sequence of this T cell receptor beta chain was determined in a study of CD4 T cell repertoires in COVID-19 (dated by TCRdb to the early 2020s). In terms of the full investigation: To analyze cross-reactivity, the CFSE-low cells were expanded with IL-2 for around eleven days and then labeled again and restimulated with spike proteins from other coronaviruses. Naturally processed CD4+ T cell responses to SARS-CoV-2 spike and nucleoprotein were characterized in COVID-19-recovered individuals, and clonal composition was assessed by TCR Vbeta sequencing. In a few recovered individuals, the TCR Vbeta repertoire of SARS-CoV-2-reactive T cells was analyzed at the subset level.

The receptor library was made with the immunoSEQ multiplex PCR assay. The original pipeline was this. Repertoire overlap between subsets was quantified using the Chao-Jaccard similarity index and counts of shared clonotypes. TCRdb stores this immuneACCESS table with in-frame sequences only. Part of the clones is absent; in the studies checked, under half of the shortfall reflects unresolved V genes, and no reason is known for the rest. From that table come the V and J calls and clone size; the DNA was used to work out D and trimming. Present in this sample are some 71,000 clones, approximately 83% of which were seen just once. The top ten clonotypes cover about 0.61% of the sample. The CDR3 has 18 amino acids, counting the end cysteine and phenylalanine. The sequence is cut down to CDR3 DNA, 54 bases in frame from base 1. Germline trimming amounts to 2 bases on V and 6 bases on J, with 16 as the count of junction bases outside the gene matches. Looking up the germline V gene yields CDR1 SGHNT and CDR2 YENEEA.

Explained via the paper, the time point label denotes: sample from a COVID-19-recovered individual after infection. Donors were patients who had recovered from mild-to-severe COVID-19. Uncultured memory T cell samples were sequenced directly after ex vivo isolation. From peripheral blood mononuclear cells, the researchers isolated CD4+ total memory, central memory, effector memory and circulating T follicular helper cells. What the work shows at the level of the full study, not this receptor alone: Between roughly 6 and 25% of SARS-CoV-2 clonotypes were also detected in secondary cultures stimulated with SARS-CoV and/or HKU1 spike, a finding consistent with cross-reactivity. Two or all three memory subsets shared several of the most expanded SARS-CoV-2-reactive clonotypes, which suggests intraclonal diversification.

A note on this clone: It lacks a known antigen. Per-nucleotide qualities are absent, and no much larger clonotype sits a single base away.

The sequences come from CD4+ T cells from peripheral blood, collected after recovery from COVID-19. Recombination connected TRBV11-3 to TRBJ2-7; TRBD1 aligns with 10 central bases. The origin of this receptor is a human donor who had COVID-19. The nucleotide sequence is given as TGTGCCAGCAGCTTACCGGTACCCGGGACAGGGGACCCCTCCGAGCAGTACTTC. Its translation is CASSLPVPGTGDPSEQYF.